These T cell receptor beta chains were read from a single sample in a study of T cell responses to AZD1222 COVID-19 vaccine. Produced via immunoSEQ multiplex PCR; TCRdb's table is partial and in-frame only. The sample holds about 120,000 clones; roughly 90% are singletons and the top ten take about 15%. Sequences were derived from peripheral blood, sampled 28 days after the second AZD1222 dose. Source of these receptors: an adult who received the AZD1222 COVID-19 vaccine. CDR3s include the opening cysteine and the closing phenylalanine or tryptophan. A D gene is named only where the DNA matches it firmly. Size tells how often a clone was seen (once, few, many) or the class of an expanded clone, and some rows leave it out.

clone_size | j_call | d_call | v_call | cdr3_nt | cdr3_aa
NA | TRBJ2-7 | TRBD2 | TRBV18 | TGTGCCAGCTCACCGGAGAGCGGGGGGGCATCCGAGCAGTACTTC | CASSPESGGASEQYF
NA | TRBJ2-3 | NA | TRBV28 | TGTGCCAGCAGTCACGAACAGGGAAGGGTAGGGTATACGCAGTATTTT | CASSHEQGRVGYTQYF
NA | TRBJ1-6 | TRBD1 | TRBV5-4 | TGTGCCAGCAGCTCGGGGACAGGGGCGAGTTTGGGTTCACCCCTCCACTTT | CASSSGTGASLGSPLHF
NA | TRBJ1-2 | NA | TRBV6-5 | TGTGCCAGCATGCCCCCCGGGGCTGCCTATGGCTACACCTTC | CASMPPGAAYGYTF
NA | TRBJ1-5 | TRBD1 | TRBV6-1 | TGTGCCAGCAGTGATCCGGGACAGGGCAAAGATCAGCCCCAGCATTTT | CASSDPGQGKDQPQHF
NA | TRBJ1-6 | NA | TRBV9 | TGTGCCAGCAGCTCCCCTCGACAGGCCGACCGGGGAAATTCACCCCTCCACTTT | CASSSPRQADRGNSPLHF
NA | TRBJ2-3 | TRBD1 | TRBV4-2 | TGTGCCAGCAGCCAAGGGCGGGACAGGGGCACAGATACGCAGTATTTT | CASSQGRDRGTDTQYF
NA | TRBJ2-2 | NA | TRBV5-1 | TGCGCCAGCAGCTTCGCGATGGGGACCGAGGAGCTGTTTTTT | CASSFAMGTEELFF
NA | TRBJ2-7 | TRBD1 | TRBV6-5 | TGTGCCAGCAAGCCGCGGACAGGTATTACCTACGAGCAGTACTTC | CASKPRTGITYEQYF
NA | TRBJ1-3 | NA | TRBV6-1 | TGTGCCAGCAGTGAAATCCTCATCTCTGGAAACACCATATATTTT | CASSEILISGNTIYF
NA | TRBJ2-2 | TRBD1 | TRBV6-5 | TGTGCCGCAGGGGGCCCGGGGGCGAACACCGGGGAGCTGTTTTTT | CAAGGPGANTGELFF
NA | TRBJ1-1 | NA | TRBV10-3 | TGTGCCATCAGTGAGTTACCAGGGAGTAGATTCACTGAAGCTTTCTTT | CAISELPGSRFTEAFF
NA | TRBJ2-7 | TRBD2 | TRBV28 | TGTGCCAGCAGGGCCCGATGGGGAGGGCACTACGAGCAGTACTTC | CASRARWGGHYEQYF
NA | TRBJ1-4 | NA | TRBV27 | TGTGCCAGCCTGGGGGCCGGGACTAATGAAAAACTGTTTTTT | CASLGAGTNEKLFF
few | TRBJ1-6 | TRBD1 | TRBV7-2 | TGTGCCAGCAGCTTAGATCCGGGGACAGGGCACCTTAGGTCACCCCTCCACTTT | CASSLDPGTGHLRSPLHF
NA | TRBJ2-3 | NA | TRBV15 | TGTGCCACCAGCCCTCGGGGGCGGGGCTCTAGCACAGATACGCAGTATTTT | CATSPRGRGSSTDTQYF
NA | TRBJ2-3 | TRBD2 | TRBV7-6 | TGTGCCAGCAGCTTAATGCCTAGCGGGGGGGCAACAGATACGCAGTATTTT | CASSLMPSGGATDTQYF
once | TRBJ2-1 | NA | TRBV15 | TGTGCCACCAGCGGAGAGAACTCCTACAATGAGCAGTTCTTC | CATSGENSYNEQFF
NA | TRBJ1-5 | NA | TRBV19 | TGTGCCAGTTTGGGGGACGGCAATCAGCCCCAGCATTTT | CASLGDGNQPQHF
NA | TRBJ2-7 | NA | TRBV6-2/TRBV6-3 | TGTGCCAGCAGTTACCGGGTAGGGGCCTACGAGCAGTACTTC | CASSYRVGAYEQYF
NA | TRBJ2-1 | TRBD1 | TRBV6-5 | TGTGCCACCAGACAGGGGGCATCCCATGAGCAGTTCTTC | CATRQGASHEQFF
NA | TRBJ1-5 | NA | TRBV21-1 | TGTGCCAGCAGCAAAGGTGCGGGGCCTCATAGCAATCAGCCCCAGCATTTT | CASSKGAGPHSNQPQHF
NA | TRBJ1-2 | NA | TRBV3-1/TRBV3-2 | TGTGCCAGCAGCCAAGATATGGGCCTGCTCAACTATGGCTACACCTTC | CASSQDMGLLNYGYTF
NA | TRBJ1-1 | TRBD1 | TRBV7-6 | TGTGCCAGCAGCACGATCACAGGGGTCGGAGCTTTCTTT | CASSTITGVGAFF
NA | TRBJ1-1 | TRBD1 | TRBV11-1 | TGTGCCAGCAGCCAACCCGGGACAGGAAATACTGAAGCTTTCTTT | CASSQPGTGNTEAFF
NA | TRBJ1-3 | NA | TRBV5-4 | TGTGCCAGCAGCTCGACAGTGGGAAACACCATATATTTT | CASSSTVGNTIYF
NA | TRBJ2-7 | TRBD2 | TRBV3-1/TRBV3-2 | TGTGCCAGCAGAAGAGCGGGAGCCACTTACGAGCAGTACTTC | CASRRAGATYEQYF
NA | TRBJ2-7 | NA | TRBV13 | TGTGCCAGCAGCTTAGGACAGACCTACGAGCAGTACTTC | CASSLGQTYEQYF
NA | TRBJ1-3 | NA | TRBV6-5 | TGTGCCAGCAGTTTCGGCAGGCCGCACTCTGGAAACACCATATATTTT | CASSFGRPHSGNTIYF
NA | TRBJ2-7 | TRBD2 | TRBV10-3 | TGTGCCATCAGTGAGGCGGGGGTTCGCTACGAGCAGTACTTC | CAISEAGVRYEQYF
NA | TRBJ2-3 | NA | TRBV3-1/TRBV3-2 | TGTGCCAGCAGCACCCGGGGTGCAGATACGCAGTATTTT | CASSTRGADTQYF
NA | TRBJ2-1 | TRBD1 | TRBV5-1 | TGCGCCAGCAGCTTGGAGGGACAGGGAGAGCAGTTCTTC | CASSLEGQGEQFF
NA | TRBJ1-5 | NA | TRBV3-1/TRBV3-2 | TGTGCCAGCAGCCAAGATACCAGTAGCAATCAGCCCCAGCATTTT | CASSQDTSSNQPQHF
NA | TRBJ1-3 | NA | TRBV28 | TGTGCCAGCAGTCGCTCGGGCCAACAGGGAGGCAACACCATATATTTT | CASSRSGQQGGNTIYF
NA | TRBJ1-2 | NA | TRBV4-1 | TGCGCCAGCAGCCAGCGCATTCGGGGAGGGGATGGCTACACCTTC | CASSQRIRGGDGYTF
NA | TRBJ1-1 | NA | TRBV18 | TGTGCCAGCTCACCCAGGGAAACTGAAGCTTTCTTT | CASSPRETEAFF
once | TRBJ1-6 | NA | TRBV3-1/TRBV3-2 | TGTGCCAGCAGCCAAGTAGGGGTCAGGGATTCACCCCTCCACTTT | CASSQVGVRDSPLHF
NA | TRBJ2-2 | NA | TRBV25-1 | TGTGCCAGCAGTGAATTTCTTGGGGAGCTGTTTTTT | CASSEFLGELFF
NA | TRBJ1-3 | NA | TRBV21-1 | TGTGCCAGCAGCTCCCCATACTCTGGTGGAAACACCATATATTTT | CASSSPYSGGNTIYF
NA | TRBJ2-7 | NA | TRBV18 | TGTGCCAGCTCACCCAGTTCTGGCAGACCTTACGAGCAGTACTTC | CASSPSSGRPYEQYF
NA | TRBJ2-7 | NA | TRBV28 | TGTGCCAGCAGTCCCCGACAGGCCTCCTACGAGCAGTACTTC | CASSPRQASYEQYF
once | TRBJ1-5 | TRBD1 | TRBV29-1 | TGCAGCGTTGGACAGGGGATGCAGCCCCAGCATTTT | CSVGQGMQPQHF
NA | TRBJ2-1 | TRBD2 | TRBV10-3 | TGTGCCAGTGCGAAAGCGGGAAGTCACAATGAGCAGTTCTTC | CASAKAGSHNEQFF
NA | TRBJ1-5 | NA | TRBV7-9 | TGTGCCAGCAGCTTAGTTGCGGATAGCAATCAGCCCCAGCATTTT | CASSLVADSNQPQHF
NA | TRBJ2-7 | NA | TRBV5-6 | TGTGCCAGCAGCTATGGCGGTTTAGACTACGAGCAGTACTTC | CASSYGGLDYEQYF
NA | TRBJ1-5 | TRBD1 | TRBV19 | TGTGCCAGTAGTACGCGACAGGGGGCGATTCAGCCCCAGCATTTT | CASSTRQGAIQPQHF
NA | TRBJ2-5 | NA | TRBV18 | TGTGCCAGCTCACCACCGGGAACCAATCAAGAGACCCAGTACTTC | CASSPPGTNQETQYF
NA | TRBJ1-4 | TRBD1 | TRBV28 | TGTGCCAGCACCGAGACCGGGACAGGGAAAGAAAAACTGTTTTTT | CASTETGTGKEKLFF
NA | TRBJ1-6 | NA | TRBV7-9 | TGTGCCAGCAGCCAAACATCGCGGGGTTTAGTACCCCTCCACTTT | CASSQTSRGLVPLHF